Below are 21 T cell receptor beta chains sequenced from a single sample in a study of T cell responses to AZD1222 COVID-19 vaccine. Produced via immunoSEQ multiplex PCR; TCRdb's table is partial and in-frame only. The sample shows roughly 87,000 clones, almost 90% of them seen only once. This sample comprised peripheral blood, obtained 28 days after the second AZD1222 dose. These receptors all stem from an adult who received the AZD1222 COVID-19 vaccine.

The V gene is TRBV6-5, the J gene TRBJ2-7, with D possibly matching TRBD2 (7 bases). CDR1 and CDR2 (germline): MNHEY, SVGAGI. V lost 2 bases and J 4 bases, leaving 15 bases between the germline ends. The CDR3 covers 15 residues. The CDR3 is CASSYGGGGNYEQYF. CDR3 nucleotides: TGTGCCAGCAGTTACGGGGGGGGCGGAAATTACGAGCAGTACTTC.

CDR3 protein: CASREISSYNEQFF. The CDR3 coding sequence is TGTGCCAGCAGAGAAATAAGCTCCTACAATGAGCAGTTCTTC. V usage is TRBV28 and J usage is TRBJ2-1; D unresolved. The CDR3 spans 14 residues. The ends were cut back, 6 bases at V and 0 bases at J, with 9 bases in the middle. CDR1 is MDHEN, CDR2 SYDVKM, per germline.

Here the CDR3 reads CASRVLAGTTGELFF. DNA of the CDR3: TGTGCCAGCAGAGTACTAGCGGGGACGACCGGGGAGCTGTTTTTT. This rearrangement joins TRBV5-6 to TRBJ2-2, with 10 bases lining up with TRBD2. The V gene end was trimmed by 5 bases and the J gene end by 5 bases; junction bases not matched to a gene: 6. CDR1 SGHDT and CDR2 YYEEEE come from the germline V gene. The CDR3 covers 15 residues. Full variable domain (rest looked up from reference TRBV5-6 and TRBJ2-2): DAGVTQSPTHLIKTRGQQVTLRCSPKSGHDTVSWYQQALGQGPQFIFQYYEEEERQRGNFPDRFSGHQFPNYSSELNVNALLLGDSALYLCASRVLAGTTGELFFGEGSRLTVL.

The J gene is TRBJ2-7, the V gene TRBV18; 7 nucleotides align to TRBD2. V lost 6 bases to trimming and J lost 6 bases; unmatched junction nucleotides: 11. CDR3 length equals 14 residues. Germline assignment: CDR1 KGHSH and CDR2 LQKENI. This CDR3 reads CASSFQREGLEQYF. DNA for the CDR3: TGTGCCAGCTCGTTTCAGAGGGAGGGGCTCGAGCAGTACTTC.

The chain recombines TRBV6-6 with TRBJ1-2; 9 nucleotides agree with TRBD1. The ends lost 7 bases at V and 5 bases at J; junction bases unmatched: 8. The CDR3 has 14 amino acids. Germline CDR1 and CDR2: MNHNY and SVGAGI (reference sequence). This chain's CDR3 is CASTIPGQGYGYTF. CDR3 DNA sequence: TGTGCCAGCACCATCCCGGGACAGGGTTATGGCTACACCTTC.

V is TRBV6-2 or TRBV6-3 and J is TRBJ2-3; D perhaps matches TRBD1 (5 bases). This CDR3 is built from 14 residues. V lost 4 bases to trimming and J lost 3 bases, with 11 bases between them. Germline CDR1 reads MNHEY; CDR2 reads SVGEGT. CDR3 sequence reads: CASSSEQETDTQYF. In nucleotides, the CDR3 is TGTGCCAGCAGTTCAGAACAGGAGACAGATACGCAGTATTTT.

The rearrangement links TRBV6-4 to TRBJ2-1; D perhaps matches TRBD2 (6 bases). V was shortened by 6 bases and J by 0 bases, with 6 bases between the two germline ends. The germline CDR1 and CDR2 sequences are MRHNA and SNTAGT. The CDR3 totals 13 residues. The CDR3 DNA follows: TGTGCCAGCAGCGGGAGCTCCTACAATGAGCAGTTCTTC. It codes for CASSGSSYNEQFF.

This clone was recorded only once. This chain connects TRBV23-1 to TRBJ1-5, with no clear D. TRBV23-1 is placed among ORFs of uncertain function. CDR3 size: 14 residues. V was cut by 0 bases and J by 7 bases, with 10 bases left in between. The CDR3 DNA is TGCGCCAGCAGTCAATCCGAGTGTTTGCAGCCCCAGCATTTT. This sequence encodes CASSQSECLQPQHF.

The chain employs TRBV28 and TRBJ1-4, with 8 bases aligning to TRBD1. V lost 5 bases and J lost 5; bases outside the gene matches: 10. The CDR3 covers 16 residues. Germline V gene sequence: CDR1 MDHEN, CDR2 SYDVKM. CDR3 protein: CASSTPGQGRNEKLFF. In DNA form, the CDR3 reads TGTGCCAGCAGTACACCCGGACAGGGACGGAATGAAAAACTGTTTTTT.

This clone has just a few counts. The chain is built from TRBV24-1 and TRBJ2-7; D possibly corresponds to TRBD2 (5 bases). Deletions cut 5 bases from V and 0 bases from J, with 7 bases between. The CDR3 sequence is 13 residues long. Germline CDR1 and CDR2: KGHDR and SFDVKD. Here the CDR3 DNA reads TGTGCCACCAGTGGAGGGAGCTCCTACGAGCAGTACTTC. Amino acids: CATSGGSSYEQYF.

The rearrangement links TRBV5-1 to TRBJ2-7, with TRBD1 matching 8 bases. The CDR3 covers 16 residues. CDR1 and CDR2 from the germline V gene are SGHRS and YFSETQ. J was trimmed by 2 bases and V by 4 bases; bases with no gene match: 11. As DNA, the CDR3 is TGCGCCAGCAGCCTACGAACCCAGGGGGCCCCCTACGAGCAGTACTTC. This encodes CASSLRTQGAPYEQYF.

V is TRBV29-1 and J is TRBJ1-1, with D possibly TRBD1 on 6 matching bases. The CDR3 has 13 residues. Germline CDR1 is SQVTM and CDR2 is ANQGSEA. The germline V and J ends were trimmed by 7 bases and 1 base, with 13 bases remaining between them. The CDR3 DNA reads TGCAGCGGGGGGGGACACCAGAACACTGAAGCTTTCTTT. Translation: CSGGGHQNTEAFF.

The chain couples TRBV11-2 to TRBJ2-7; TRBD1 agrees at 9 bases. There are 15 residues in the CDR3. With V trimmed by 3 bases and J by 1 base, 4 bases remained unmatched. Germline V gene data show CDR1 as SGHAT and CDR2 as FQNNGV. The CDR3 loop is CASSFRDRVSYEQYF. CDR3 sequence (DNA): TGTGCCAGCAGCTTCCGGGACAGGGTTTCCTACGAGCAGTACTTC.

The chain has TRBV4-1 and TRBJ1-2, with D unclear. From germline, CDR1 is MGHRA and CDR2 YSYEKL. The CDR3 is 13 residues long. V lost 0 bases and J 5 bases, leaving 7 bases between the germline ends. The CDR3 spells CASSQDAGYGYTF. In DNA form, the CDR3 reads TGCGCCAGCAGCCAAGATGCCGGGTATGGCTACACCTTC.

The chain uses TRBV3-1 (or the pseudogene TRBV3-2) and TRBJ1-5; D gene uncertain. The CDR3 length is 13 residues. V lost 1 base and J 5 bases, leaving 6 bases between the germline ends. Germline CDR1 LGHDT, CDR2 YNNKEL (reference sequence). DNA for the CDR3: TGTGCCAGCAGCCAAGGGATTCATCAGCCCCAGCATTTT. Its protein product is CASSQGIHQPQHF.

The chain couples TRBV19 to TRBJ2-1, with TRBD2 identical over 8 bases. Germline CDR1 and CDR2: LNHDA and SQIVND (reference sequence). The V segment lost 1 base and the J segment 5 bases; nucleotides outside the gene matches: 10. The CDR3 totals 17 residues. This chain's CDR3 is CASSIAPQRGTNNEQFF. Here the CDR3 DNA reads TGTGCCAGTAGTATAGCCCCCCAGCGGGGGACTAACAATGAGCAGTTCTTC.

Concerning this clone: Because the CDR3's place on the DNA is in doubt, the DNA is left out and the CDR3 is given as listed by TCRdb. J is TRBJ1-1 and V is TRBV30. Inclusive of both ends, the CDR3 amounts to 11 amino acids. CDR1 and CDR2 (germline): GTSNPN, SVGIG (reference sequence). This CDR3 reads CAWGAGTVTFF.

J is TRBJ1-6 and V is TRBV4-3; the match to TRBD1 covers 7 bases. CDR1 is LGHNA and CDR2 is YSLEER in the germline V gene. The length of the CDR3 is 21 residues. Losses at the gene ends were 0 bases for V and 7 bases for J; bases not matched to a gene: 21. The CDR3 sequence: CASSQDLLGQIVGYMNSPLHF. The CDR3 nucleotides are TGCGCCAGCAGCCAAGATTTGTTGGGACAGATTGTTGGATATATGAATTCACCCCTCCACTTT.

A few counts support this clone. CDR3 sequence reads: CASRSLAGRNEQFF. As DNA, the CDR3 is TGTGCCAGCAGATCGCTAGCGGGCCGCAATGAGCAGTTCTTC. V gene TRBV27 combines with J gene TRBJ2-1, with TRBD2 identical over 8 bases. From germline, CDR1 is MNHEY and CDR2 SMNVEV (reference sequence). CDR3 length: 14 residues. With V trimmed by 6 bases and J by 6 bases, 7 bases remained unmatched.

This clone was counted a few times. V usage is TRBV6-5 and J usage is TRBJ1-6; tentatively, D is TRBD1 (6 bases). Germline lookup yields CDR1 MNHEY and CDR2 SVGAGI. The CDR3 sequence is 14 residues long. V gave up 4 bases and J gave up 7 bases, with 11 bases separating them. The CDR3 loop reads CASSFRGENSPLHF. The CDR3 coding sequence is TGTGCCAGCAGTTTCAGGGGAGAGAATTCACCCCTCCACTTT.

The chain uses TRBV7-6 and TRBJ1-5; D perhaps matches TRBD1 (6 bases). Between the trimmed V and J ends, which lost 1 base and 4 bases, there was a span of 11 bases. The CDR3 totals 15 residues. Germline CDR1 reads SGHVS; CDR2 reads FNYEAQ. As DNA, the CDR3 is TGTGCCAGCAGCTTAGGTGGCAGGGGAAATCAGCCCCAGCATTTT. Encoded protein: CASSLGGRGNQPQHF.